Following are 12 T cell receptor beta chains from one sample sequenced in a study of CD8+CD57+ T cells in acquired aplastic anemia. Genomic DNA, serving as template, underwent TCR beta VDJ and CDR3 profiling. TCRdb re-analysed the reads in MiXCR, keeping a single row per CDR3 protein. The sample contains some 190,000 distinct CDR3 sequences, approximately 45% of which appear only once. Sequencing was performed on sorted CD4+, CD8+, or CD8+CD57+ T cells (not recorded which) from PBMCs. These receptors originate from a human donor in good health.

The V and J genes are TRBV5-1 and TRBJ1-4; D gene ambiguous. Germline V gene sequence: CDR1 SGHRS, CDR2 YFSETQ. This CDR3 contains 13 residues. V shed 2 bases and J shed 12 bases, with 14 bases lying between them. Here the CDR3 reads CASSFLSQEELFF. CDR3 DNA sequence: TGCGCCAGCAGCTTTTTATCGCAGGAAGAACTGTTTTTT.

This chain joins TRBV20-1 and TRBJ2-5; possibly TRBD2 for D (6 bases). Trimming pared 0 bases from V and 1 base from J, leaving 12 bases between. Germline CDR1 reads DFQATT; CDR2 reads SNEGSKA (reference sequence). The CDR3 totals 15 residues. The CDR3 DNA reads as TGCAGTGCTAGAGATAAATGGGACTTCCAAGAGACCCAGTACTTC. Translation: CSARDKWDFQETQYF.

The chain is built from TRBV2 and TRBJ2-5; a weak D match, TRBD2 (5 bases). Trimming removed 8 bases at V and 2 bases at J, with 12 bases between. Germline V CDR1 and CDR2: SNHLY, FYNNEI. This CDR3 comprises 13 residues. The CDR3 loop is CASAGGLQETQYF. CDR3 bases: TGTGCCAGCGCAGGCGGACTGCAAGAGACCCAGTACTTC.

This clonotype was seen many times. The chain combines TRBV7-2 with TRBJ1-5; D possibly corresponds to TRBD1 (5 bases). The CDR3 is 13 amino acids. V was cut by 1 base and J by 9 bases, with 10 bases left in between. Germline V gene lookup returns CDR1 SGHTA and CDR2 FQGNSA. The CDR3 sequence: CASSLERGSPQHF. The CDR3 DNA is TGTGCCAGCAGCTTAGAACGGGGCTCGCCCCAGCATTTT.

The chain is built from TRBV15 and TRBJ2-1, with TRBD2 matching 13 bases. Germline trimming cut 3 bases from V and 6 bases from J; bases unmatched to any gene: 5. CDR1 is LNHNV and CDR2 is YYDKDF in the germline V gene (reference sequence). The CDR3 is 16 amino acids. The CDR3 spells CATSRELAGGVNEQFF. The CDR3 nucleotides are TGTGCCACCAGCAGGGAACTAGCGGGAGGGGTCAATGAGCAGTTCTTC.

About this clonotype: The conserved phenylalanine or tryptophan is not found at the CDR3 terminus, so this likely reflects a read error. The chain combines TRBV20-1 with TRBJ2-5, with 10 positions matching TRBD2. The germline V gene has CDR1 DFQATT and CDR2 SNEGSKA (reference sequence). The CDR3 sequence is 15 residues long. Unmatched junction bases numbered 5, after V lost 2 bases and J lost 2 bases. CDR3 sequence (DNA): TGCAGTGCTAGAAAGGGTAGCGGGGGGCAAGAGACCCAGTACTCC. This gives the protein CSARKGSGGQETQYS.

This chain connects TRBV7-3 to TRBJ2-3, with TRBD2 as a possible D gene (5 bases). The CDR3 covers 13 residues. V lost 8 bases, J lost 2 bases, and 11 bases lay in between. Per the germline V gene, CDR1 is SGHTA and CDR2 is FQGTGA. This chain's CDR3 is CASAPDFTDTQYF. CDR3 sequence (DNA): TGTGCCAGCGCCCCGGACTTCACAGATACGCAGTATTTT.

This clonotype was observed many times. This rearrangement joins TRBV7-9 to TRBJ2-1; D is tentatively TRBD1 or TRBD2 (7 bases each). The CDR3 spans 16 residues. CDR1 is SEHNR, CDR2 FQNEAQ, per germline (reference sequence). V gave up 5 bases and J gave up 4 bases, with 18 bases separating them. The CDR3 DNA reads TGTGCCAGCAGCGGGGAGGGACAGAATACATACAATGAGCAGTTCTTC. Translated, it gives CASSGEGQNTYNEQFF. The full variable domain, rest sourced from reference TRBV7-9 and TRBJ2-1, is DTGVSQNPRHKITKRGQNVTFRCDPISEHNRLYWYRQTLGQGPEFLTYFQNEAQLEKSRLLSDRFSAERPKGSFSTLEIQRTEQGDSAMYLCASSGEGQNTYNEQFFGPGTRLTVL.

The rearrangement links TRBV20-1 to TRBJ1-2; the D is unclear. Trimming cost V 6 bases and J 12 bases, with 11 bases left between them. The CDR3 is 9 residues long. Germline CDR1 is DFQATT and CDR2 is SNEGSKA (reference sequence). DNA of the CDR3: TGCAGTGCAGCTCCCAAGCACACCTTC. Translation gives CSAAPKHTF.

This clonotype has at least ten counts. The chain couples TRBV20-1 to TRBJ2-3, with TRBD2 identical over 12 bases. This CDR3 is 15 amino acids long. V lost 0 bases to trimming and J lost 6 bases; unmatched junction nucleotides: 4. CDR1 is DFQATT, CDR2 SNEGSKA, per germline (reference sequence). DNA for the CDR3: TGCAGTGCTAGAGATGCGACTAGCGGGAGTGATACGCAGTATTTT. Its translation is CSARDATSGSDTQYF.

This clonotype was observed at least ten times. V gene TRBV5-8 combines with J gene TRBJ2-1; D unresolved. CDR3 length: 11 amino acids. Germline V gene lookup returns CDR1 SGHTS and CDR2 YDEGEE. V lost 4 bases and J 4 bases, leaving 3 bases between the germline ends. CDR3 DNA: TGTGCCAGCAGCCCGTACAATGAGCAGTTCTTC. This sequence encodes CASSPYNEQFF.

This clonotype was counted many times. V gene TRBV20-1 combines with J gene TRBJ1-1, with unresolved D. This CDR3 comprises 12 residues. Per germline, CDR1 DFQATT and CDR2 SNEGSKA (reference sequence). With 2 bases removed from V and 1 base from J, the gap between germline ends came to 5 bases. The CDR3 bases are TGCAGTGCTAGATCTGGGAACACTGAAGCTTTCTTT. This sequence encodes CSARSGNTEAFF.